These 5 T cell receptor beta chains were sequenced from one sample in a study of response to subunit inactivated influenza vaccine. TCRdb reprocessed the RT-PCR reads with MiXCR, giving one entry per CDR3 protein. The sample has about 190,000 distinct CDR3 sequences; around an eighth are singletons. The sample was CD8+ T cells sorted from PBMCs, taken around 5 days after vaccination. These receptors were taken from a man in his fifties or sixties who received an inactivated influenza vaccine.

There are a few counts of this clonotype. The J gene is TRBJ2-7, the V gene TRBV7-6, with TRBD1 matching over 8 bases. The V gene's germline CDR1 is SGHVS and CDR2 FNYEAQ. The CDR3 length is 16 residues. V lost 0 bases and J lost 4; bases outside the gene matches: 8. The CDR3 sequence is CASSLAPGQGGYEQYF. CDR3 sequence (DNA): TGTGCCAGCAGCTTAGCTCCTGGACAGGGTGGATACGAGCAGTACTTC.

The chain links TRBV18 to TRBJ2-7; 11 nucleotides align to TRBD1. The CDR3 runs to 13 residues. Looked up from germline, CDR1 is KGHSH and CDR2 is LQKENI. The V and J ends lost 4 bases and 7 bases, in that order; junction bases with no gene match: 3. CDR3 protein: CASSQGQGDEQYF. The CDR3 nucleotides read TGTGCCAGCTCACAGGGACAGGGGGATGAGCAGTACTTC.

J is TRBJ2-1 and V is TRBV25-1; 7 bases are a match to TRBD2. V shed 4 bases and J 6 bases; nucleotides not matched to a gene: 3. The CDR3 totals 13 residues. Per germline, CDR1 MGHDK and CDR2 SYGVNS. CDR3 bases: TGTGCCAGCAGTGTAACTAGCGTCAATGAGCAGTTCTTC. Amino acids: CASSVTSVNEQFF.

This clonotype was detected only a few times. This sequence joins TRBV10-3 and TRBJ1-2; D unresolved. The CDR3 is 14 residues long. The germline V gene encodes CDR1 ENHRY and CDR2 SYGVKD. V gave up 4 bases and J gave up 8 bases, with 17 bases separating them. The CDR3 sequence: CAISGNREPQGYTF. The DNA of the CDR3 is TGTGCCATCAGTGGTAACCGGGAGCCCCAAGGCTACACCTTC.

This clonotype showed up many times. The J gene is TRBJ2-1, the V gene TRBV6-1; 8 bases are a match to TRBD2. The CDR3 length is 13 residues. Trimming took 6 bases from V and 4 from J; bases not matched to a gene: 2. CDR1 and CDR2 (germline): MNHNS, SASEGT. CDR3 residues: CASRLAEYNEQFF. CDR3 nucleotides: TGTGCCAGCAGACTAGCGGAGTACAATGAGCAGTTCTTC.